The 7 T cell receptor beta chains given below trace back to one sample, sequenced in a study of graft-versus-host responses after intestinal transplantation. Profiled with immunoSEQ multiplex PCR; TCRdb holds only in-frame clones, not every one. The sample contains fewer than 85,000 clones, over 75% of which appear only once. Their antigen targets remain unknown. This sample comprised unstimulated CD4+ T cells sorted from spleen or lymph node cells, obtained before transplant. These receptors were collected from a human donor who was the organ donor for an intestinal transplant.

CDR3 sequence reads: CASSLYRDRANSPLHF. The CDR3 coding sequence is TGTGCCAGCAGTTTATATAGGGACAGGGCTAATTCACCCCTCCACTTT. The chain has TRBV28 and TRBJ1-6; 9 nucleotides match TRBD1. The germline gives CDR1 MDHEN, CDR2 SYDVKM. This CDR3 region has 16 residues. The J segment lost 6 bases and the V segment lost 1 base, leaving 4 bases of the junction unmatched.

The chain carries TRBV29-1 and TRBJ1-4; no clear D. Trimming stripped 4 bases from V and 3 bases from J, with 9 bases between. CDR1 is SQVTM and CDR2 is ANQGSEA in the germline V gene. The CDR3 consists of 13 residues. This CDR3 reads CSVAHNPNEKLFF. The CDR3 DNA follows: TGCAGCGTTGCCCACAATCCTAATGAAAAACTGTTTTTT.

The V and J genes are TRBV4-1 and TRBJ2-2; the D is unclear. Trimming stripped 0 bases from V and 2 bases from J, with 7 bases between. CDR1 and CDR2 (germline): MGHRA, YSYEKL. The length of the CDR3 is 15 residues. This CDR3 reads CASSQEVANTGELFF. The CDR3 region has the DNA TGCGCCAGCAGCCAAGAGGTAGCCAACACCGGGGAGCTGTTTTTT.

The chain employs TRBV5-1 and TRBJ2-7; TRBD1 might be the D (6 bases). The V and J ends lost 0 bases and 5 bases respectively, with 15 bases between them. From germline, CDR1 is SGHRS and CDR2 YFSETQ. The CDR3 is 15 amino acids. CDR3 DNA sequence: TGCGCCAGCAGCTTGGCCGGGGACACGGTCCACGAGCAGTACGTC. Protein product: CASSLAGDTVHEQYV.

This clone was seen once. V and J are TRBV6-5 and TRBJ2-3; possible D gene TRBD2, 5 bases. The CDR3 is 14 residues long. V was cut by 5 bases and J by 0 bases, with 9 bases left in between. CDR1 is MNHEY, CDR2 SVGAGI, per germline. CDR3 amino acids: CASSNGVSTDTQYF. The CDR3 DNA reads TGTGCCAGCAGTAACGGGGTTAGCACAGATACGCAGTATTTT.

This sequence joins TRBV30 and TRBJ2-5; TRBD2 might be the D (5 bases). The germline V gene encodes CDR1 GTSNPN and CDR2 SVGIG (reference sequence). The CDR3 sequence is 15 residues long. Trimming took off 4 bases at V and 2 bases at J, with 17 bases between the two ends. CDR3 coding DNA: TGTGCCTGGACCGACCCGTACCGGGGACAAGAGACCCAGTACTTC. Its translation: CAWTDPYRGQETQYF. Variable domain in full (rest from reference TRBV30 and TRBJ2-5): SQTIHQWPATLVQPVGSPLSLECTVEGTSNPNLYWYRQAAGRGLQLLFYSVGIGQISSEVPQNLSASRPQDRQFILSSKKLLLSDSGFYLCAWTDPYRGQETQYFGPGTRLLVL.

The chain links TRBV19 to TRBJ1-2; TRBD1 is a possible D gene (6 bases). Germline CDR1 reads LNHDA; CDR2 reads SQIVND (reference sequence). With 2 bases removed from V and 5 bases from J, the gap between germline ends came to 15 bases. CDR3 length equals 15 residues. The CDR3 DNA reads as TGTGCCAGTAGTATAAAGTTAGGGGGAAATTATGGCTACACCTTC. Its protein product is CASSIKLGGNYGYTF. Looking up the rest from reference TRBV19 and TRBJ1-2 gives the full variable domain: DGGITQSPKYLFRKEGQNVTLSCEQNLNHDAMYWYRQDPGQGLRLIYYSQIVNDFQKGDIAEGYSVSREKKESFPLTVTSAQKNPTAFYLCASSIKLGGNYGYTFGSGTRLTVV.